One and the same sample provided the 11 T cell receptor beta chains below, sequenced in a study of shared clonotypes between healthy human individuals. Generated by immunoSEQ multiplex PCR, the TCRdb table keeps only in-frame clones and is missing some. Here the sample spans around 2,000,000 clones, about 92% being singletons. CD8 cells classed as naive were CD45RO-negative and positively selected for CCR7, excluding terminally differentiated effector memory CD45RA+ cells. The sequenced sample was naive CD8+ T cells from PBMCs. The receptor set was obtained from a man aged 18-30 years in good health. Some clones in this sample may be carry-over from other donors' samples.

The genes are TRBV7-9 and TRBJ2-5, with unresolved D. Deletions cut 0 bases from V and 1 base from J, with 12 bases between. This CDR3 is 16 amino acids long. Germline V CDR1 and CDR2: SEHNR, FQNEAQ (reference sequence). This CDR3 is CASSLAVDPRQETQYF. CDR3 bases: TGTGCCAGCAGCTTAGCTGTGGACCCCCGCCAAGAGACCCAGTACTTC.

The CDR3: CASSDRSGLTQYF. The CDR3 DNA reads TGTGCCAGCAGTGATCGTTCAGGGCTAACCCAGTACTTC. This chain uses TRBV6-1 with TRBJ2-7; maybe TRBD1 (5 bases). CDR3 length: 13 residues. The V end was cut by 3 bases, the J end by 10 bases, with 16 bases between. The germline CDR1 and CDR2 sequences are MNHNS and SASEGT.

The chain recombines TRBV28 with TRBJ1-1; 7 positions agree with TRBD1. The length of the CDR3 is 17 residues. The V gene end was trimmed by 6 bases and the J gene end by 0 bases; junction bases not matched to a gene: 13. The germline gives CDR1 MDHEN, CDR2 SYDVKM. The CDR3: CASSPGQAALMNTEAFF. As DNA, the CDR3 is TGTGCCAGCAGCCCCGGACAGGCAGCCCTCATGAACACTGAAGCTTTCTTT.

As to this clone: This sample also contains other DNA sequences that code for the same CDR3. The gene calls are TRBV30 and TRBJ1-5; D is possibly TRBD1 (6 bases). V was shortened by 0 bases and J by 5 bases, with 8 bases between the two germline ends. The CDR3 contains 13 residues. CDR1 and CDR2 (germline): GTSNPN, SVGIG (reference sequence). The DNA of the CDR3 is TGTGCCTGGAGTGTATCAGGGGATCAGCCCCAGCATTTT. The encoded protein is CAWSVSGDQPQHF.

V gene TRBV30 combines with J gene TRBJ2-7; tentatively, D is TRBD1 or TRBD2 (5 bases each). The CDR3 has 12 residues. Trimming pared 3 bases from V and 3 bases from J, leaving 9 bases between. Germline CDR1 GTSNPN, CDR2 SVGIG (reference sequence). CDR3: CAWRWDGYEQYF. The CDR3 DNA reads TGTGCCTGGAGGTGGGACGGCTACGAGCAGTACTTC. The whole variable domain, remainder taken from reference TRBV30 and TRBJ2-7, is SQTIHQWPATLVQPVGSPLSLECTVEGTSNPNLYWYRQAAGRGLQLLFYSVGIGQISSEVPQNLSASRPQDRQFILSSKKLLLSDSGFYLCAWRWDGYEQYFGPGTRLTVT.

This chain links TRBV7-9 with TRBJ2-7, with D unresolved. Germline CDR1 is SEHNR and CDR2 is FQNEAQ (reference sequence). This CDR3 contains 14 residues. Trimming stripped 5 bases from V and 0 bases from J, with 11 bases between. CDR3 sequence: CASSPHQGSYEQYF. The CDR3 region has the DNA TGTGCCAGCAGCCCCCATCAAGGCTCCTACGAGCAGTACTTC.

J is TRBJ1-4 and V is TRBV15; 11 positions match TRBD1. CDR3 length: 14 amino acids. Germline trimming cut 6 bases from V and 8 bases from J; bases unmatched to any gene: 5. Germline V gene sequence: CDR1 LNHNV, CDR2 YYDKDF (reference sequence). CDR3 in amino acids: CATRDRGRDEKLFF. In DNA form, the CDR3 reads TGTGCCACCAGGGACAGGGGGCGCGACGAAAAACTGTTTTTT.

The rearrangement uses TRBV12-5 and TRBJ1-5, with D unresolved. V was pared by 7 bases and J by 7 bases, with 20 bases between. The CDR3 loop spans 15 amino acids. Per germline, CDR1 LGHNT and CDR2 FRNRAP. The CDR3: CASAWNSGAWQPQHF. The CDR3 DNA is TGTGCTAGTGCTTGGAATTCGGGTGCCTGGCAGCCCCAGCATTTT.

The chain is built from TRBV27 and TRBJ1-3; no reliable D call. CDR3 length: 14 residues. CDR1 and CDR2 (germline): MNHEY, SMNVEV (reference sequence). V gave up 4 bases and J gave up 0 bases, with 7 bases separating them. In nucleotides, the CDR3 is TGTGCCAGCAGTTCGTTGGGCTCTGGAAACACCATATATTTT. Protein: CASSSLGSGNTIYF.

CDR3 protein: CASRAGAAYEAFF. CDR3 nucleotide sequence: TGTGCCAGTAGGGCAGGGGCGGCTTATGAAGCTTTCTTT. The chain uses TRBV19 and TRBJ1-1; D possibly corresponds to TRBD1 (6 bases). The V end was cut by 6 bases, the J end by 7 bases, with 15 bases between. Germline CDR1 and CDR2: LNHDA and SQIVND (reference sequence). The CDR3 spans 13 residues.

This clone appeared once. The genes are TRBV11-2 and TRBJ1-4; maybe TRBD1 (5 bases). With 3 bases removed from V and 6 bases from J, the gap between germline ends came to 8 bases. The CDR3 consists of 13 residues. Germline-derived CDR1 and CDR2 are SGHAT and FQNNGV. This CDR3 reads CASSFWGDEKLFF. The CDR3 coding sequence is TGTGCCAGCAGCTTCTGGGGGGATGAAAAACTGTTTTTT.